The 17 T cell receptor beta chains reported below all come from one sample, sequenced in a study of T cells in Graves' hyperthyroidism and ophthalmopathy. RNA transcripts served as the template for amplifying TCR beta CDR3 regions. HTBI primers drove first-round RT-PCR of the TCR CDR3. TCRdb re-derived calls from the multiplex PCR reads in MiXCR, one entry per CDR3 protein. This sample carries over 650,000 distinct CDR3 sequences, roughly 46% of them seen once, and the ten largest clones take less than 8.5%. Sequenced sample: peripheral blood or thyroid tissue (not recorded which). The receptors were gathered from an adult man with Graves' disease, either hyperthyroidism or ophthalmopathy (not recorded which).

With respect to this clonotype: The junction differs from germline at one of its ends, possibly a read error. The gene calls are TRBV2 and TRBJ1-2; D call uncertain. CDR3 size: 12 residues. CDR1 SNHLY and CDR2 FYNNEI come from the germline V gene. The CDR3 loop is CASSQGDEGCTF. The CDR3 bases are TGTGCCAGCAGCCAAGGCGACGAAGGCTGCACCTTC. Supplemented by reference TRBV2 and TRBJ1-2, the full variable domain reads EPEVTQTPSHQVTQMGQEVILRCVPISNHLYFYWYRQILGQKVEFLVSFYNNEISEKSEIFDDQFSVERPDGSNFTLKIRSTKLEDSAMYFCASSQGDEGCTFGSGTRLTVV.

The chain employs TRBV25-1 and TRBJ1-1, with 10 positions matching TRBD1. This CDR3 contains 13 residues. Trimming removed 4 bases from V and 11 bases from J; junction bases left unmatched: 7. Germline V gene data show CDR1 as MGHDK and CDR2 as SYGVNS. The CDR3 reads CASSVQGTGAAFF. The CDR3 region has the DNA TGTGCCAGCAGTGTACAGGGGACAGGGGCGGCTTTCTTT.

This chain connects TRBV2 to TRBJ2-6; 9 bases align to TRBD1. V gave up 8 bases and J gave up 0 bases; unmatched junction bases: 11. Germline-derived CDR1 and CDR2 are SNHLY and FYNNEI. This CDR3 comprises 18 residues. CDR3 coding DNA: TGTGCCAGCGGGAGGGGGACAGGGCCCTTCTCTGGGGCCAACGTCCTGACTTTC. Its protein product is CASGRGTGPFSGANVLTF.

The chain employs TRBV11-2 and TRBJ1-1; the match to TRBD1 covers 7 bases. The CDR3 totals 16 residues. Per germline, CDR1 SGHAT and CDR2 FQNNGV. Losses at the gene ends were 2 bases for V and 2 bases for J; bases not matched to a gene: 8. The CDR3 loop is CASSLTETGTNTEAFF. Here the CDR3 DNA reads TGTGCCAGCAGCTTAACCGAGACAGGGACTAACACTGAAGCTTTCTTT.

The rearrangement joins TRBV12-3 or TRBV12-4 to TRBJ1-1; D is unresolved. V was trimmed by 4 bases and J by 2 bases, leaving 14 bases between them. The CDR3 covers 15 residues. The CDR3 is CASSSRMGVNTEAFF. The CDR3 nucleotides are TGTGCCAGCAGTTCCCGCATGGGTGTAAACACTGAAGCTTTCTTT.

The chain links TRBV27 to TRBJ1-5; no firm D call. Germline loops: CDR1 MNHEY, CDR2 SMNVEV (reference sequence). V gave up 2 bases and J gave up 9 bases, with 11 bases separating them. This CDR3 spans 13 amino acids. The CDR3 reads CASSLRRNSPQHF. CDR3 bases: TGTGCCAGCAGTTTAAGGCGGAATTCGCCCCAGCATTTT.

This clonotype was recorded many times. The rearrangement uses TRBV5-1 and TRBJ1-3, with D perhaps matching TRBD1 (6 bases). This CDR3 has 14 residues. Germline lookup yields CDR1 SGHRS and CDR2 YFSETQ. V lost 1 base to trimming and J lost 4 bases, with 9 bases between them. As DNA, the CDR3 is TGCGCCAGCAGCTTGACAGGGATCGGAAACACCATATATTTT. Amino acids: CASSLTGIGNTIYF.

The rearrangement links TRBV15 to TRBJ2-7; perhaps TRBD1 as D (5 bases). The CDR3 extends over 15 amino acids. V lost 0 bases to trimming and J lost 5 bases, with 14 bases between them. Germline loops: CDR1 LNHNV, CDR2 YYDKDF (reference sequence). Here the CDR3 DNA reads TGTGCCACCAGCAGAGATCTCCACCAGGGCCACGAGCAGTACTTC. Translated: CATSRDLHQGHEQYF.

CDR3 amino acids: CASSETGTGKETQYF. CDR3 bases: TGTGCCAGCAGCGAGACCGGGACAGGGAAAGAGACCCAGTACTTC. This chain uses TRBV7-9 with TRBJ2-5; 9 bases match TRBD1. In germline, CDR1 is SEHNR, CDR2 FQNEAQ (reference sequence). This CDR3 contains 15 residues. Unmatched junction bases numbered 7, after V lost 5 bases and J lost 3 bases.

This clonotype was seen many times. The V gene is TRBV7-9, the J gene TRBJ1-2; D remains ambiguous. This CDR3 region has 12 residues. The ends were cut back, 6 bases at V and 4 bases at J, with 9 bases in the middle. From germline, CDR1 is SEHNR and CDR2 FQNEAQ (reference sequence). The CDR3: CASSSDPYGYTF. CDR3 nucleotides: TGTGCCAGCAGTTCCGACCCCTATGGCTACACCTTC.

V gene TRBV29-1 combines with J gene TRBJ1-1; 9 bases align to TRBD1. V trimming: 4 bases; J trimming: 5 bases; junction bases outside the gene matches: 8. This CDR3 is built from 14 residues. The germline gives CDR1 SQVTM, CDR2 ANQGSEA. CDR3 sequence (DNA): TGCAGCGTTGGTCTTGACAGGGGGGGTACTGAAGCTTTCTTT. Protein product: CSVGLDRGGTEAFF.

This clonotype was recorded at least ten times. The chain employs TRBV7-9 and TRBJ1-6; no clear D. The CDR3 is 13 residues long. Germline CDR1 is SEHNR and CDR2 is FQNEAQ (reference sequence). V dropped 1 base and J dropped 8 bases, with 6 bases sitting between them. As DNA, the CDR3 is TGTGCCAGCAGCTTAGGAAGAGATTCACCCCTCCACTTT. Translating it yields CASSLGRDSPLHF.

V is TRBV20-1 and J is TRBJ2-2; D remains unclear. Germline V gives CDR1 DFQATT, CDR2 SNEGSKA (reference sequence). Deletions cut 2 bases from V and 5 bases from J, with 15 bases between. The CDR3 is 15 residues long. This CDR3 reads CSARRAGSPTGELFF. CDR3 bases: TGCAGTGCTAGAAGGGCAGGTTCGCCGACCGGGGAGCTGTTTTTT.

This clonotype was seen once. The junction and the germline gene differ at one end; a read error may be behind it. The CDR3 DNA is TGTGCCAGCAGTGCGTCCTCTGGGGCCAACGCCCTGACTTTC. Translated, it gives CASSASSGANALTF. This sequence joins TRBV6-1 and TRBJ2-6; TRBD1 is a possible D gene (5 bases). Germline-derived CDR1 and CDR2 are MNHNS and SASEGT. The length of the CDR3 is 14 residues.

The table lists this clonotype with many counts. The rearrangement joins TRBV7-8 to TRBJ1-5; D is ambiguous. The CDR3 has 15 amino acids. With 5 bases removed from V and 7 bases from J, the gap between germline ends came to 18 bases. Germline V gene sequence: CDR1 SGHVS, CDR2 FQNEAQ. CDR3 sequence (DNA): TGTGCCAGCAGCCCAGACCGGGGAATGGTGCAGCCCCAGCATTTT. This sequence encodes CASSPDRGMVQPQHF.

J is TRBJ1-5 and V is TRBV2; weak D call: TRBD1 (6 bases). Deletions cut 6 bases from V and 10 bases from J, with 13 bases between. CDR1 and CDR2 (germline): SNHLY, FYNNEI. This CDR3 comprises 12 residues. The CDR3 region has the DNA TGTGCCAGCAGAAAGGGGGGGGAACCCCAGCATTTT. Its translation: CASRKGGEPQHF.

On this clonotype: This clone may be a read error of a much larger clone one base away. The conserved phenylalanine or tryptophan normally closing the CDR3 is absent here, so this likely arose from a read error. The chain is built from TRBV2 and TRBJ2-7; D gene uncertain. Germline V gene data show CDR1 as SNHLY and CDR2 as FYNNEI. Trimming shortened V by 6 bases and J by 9 bases, and 12 bases separated the two germline ends. The CDR3 is 11 residues long. In DNA form, the CDR3 reads TGTGCCAGCAGAGAGGTCCTCGGGCAGTACCTC. Translating gives CASREVLGQYL.